What follows are 5 T cell receptor beta chains derived from one specimen sequenced in a study of cytomegalovirus exposure and HLA in healthy donors. Primers included in the PCR were 60 Vbeta and 13 Jbeta primers. The data were produced by immunoSEQ multiplex PCR, yet TCRdb's version contains in-frame clones alone and is incomplete. This sample has some 120,000 clones; around 70% occur once, and the top ten carry roughly 8.7%. The material sequenced was PBMCs. The receptor source for this set is a young man in good health and CMV-seropositive.

This clone was recorded once. The V and J genes are TRBV19 and TRBJ2-5, with TRBD2 matching 8 bases. Germline CDR1 is LNHDA and CDR2 is SQIVND (reference sequence). The V gene end was trimmed by 7 bases and the J gene end by 4 bases; junction bases not matched to a gene: 17. CDR3 length equals 17 residues. The CDR3 sequence: CASTERSGSFKGETQYF. The CDR3 DNA reads TGTGCCAGTACCGAAAGGAGCGGGAGTTTCAAGGGAGAGACCCAGTACTTC.

The rearrangement uses TRBV9 and TRBJ2-1; 16 bases agree with TRBD2. From germline, CDR1 is SGDLS and CDR2 YYNGEE. CDR3 length: 20 amino acids. V lost 3 bases and J lost 9; bases outside the gene matches: 18. CDR3 nucleotide sequence: TGTGCCAGCAGCGCGCAGGGACTAGCGGGAGGGTTCGGCGGGTATGGTGAGCAGTTCTTC. This translates into CASSAQGLAGGFGGYGEQFF.

This chain joins TRBV21-1 and TRBJ1-2; the table's D call of TRBD1 was not tested on the DNA. TRBV21-1 is a pseudogene locus. CDR3 size: 16 residues. The DNA of the CDR3 is TGTGCCAGCAGCACCCAGACGACAGGGGGCAACTATGGCTACACCTTC. As protein: CASSTQTTGGNYGYTF.

This clone was seen a single time. This rearrangement joins TRBV29-1 to TRBJ2-3, with 15 bases that match TRBD2. The J segment lost 3 bases and the V segment lost 0 bases, leaving 10 bases of the junction unmatched. The CDR3 has 19 residues. Germline CDR1 SQVTM, CDR2 ANQGSEA. DNA for the CDR3: TGCAGCGTTGAAGATCCGGTCCGGACTAGCGGGAGGGGAACAGATACGCAGTATTTT. It codes for CSVEDPVRTSGRGTDTQYF.

This chain joins TRBV28 and TRBJ1-5; D ambiguous. The CDR3 is made up of 15 amino acids. Germline values: CDR1 MDHEN, CDR2 SYDVKM. Trimming cost V 2 bases and J 4 bases, with 12 bases left between them. The CDR3: CASSLDGRGNQPQHF. In nucleotides, the CDR3 is TGTGCCAGCAGTTTAGACGGCCGAGGGAATCAGCCCCAGCATTTT.